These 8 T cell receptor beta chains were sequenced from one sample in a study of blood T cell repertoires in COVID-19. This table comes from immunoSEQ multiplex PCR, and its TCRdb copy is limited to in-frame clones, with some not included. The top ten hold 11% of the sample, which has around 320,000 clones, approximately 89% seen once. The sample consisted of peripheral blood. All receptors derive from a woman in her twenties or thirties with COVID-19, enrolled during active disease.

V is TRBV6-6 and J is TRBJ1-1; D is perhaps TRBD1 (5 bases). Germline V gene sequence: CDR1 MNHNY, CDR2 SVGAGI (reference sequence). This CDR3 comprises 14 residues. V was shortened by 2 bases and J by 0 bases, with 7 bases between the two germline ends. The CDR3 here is CASSYQGLNTEAFF. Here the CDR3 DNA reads TGTGCCAGCAGTTACCAGGGTCTGAACACTGAAGCTTTCTTT.

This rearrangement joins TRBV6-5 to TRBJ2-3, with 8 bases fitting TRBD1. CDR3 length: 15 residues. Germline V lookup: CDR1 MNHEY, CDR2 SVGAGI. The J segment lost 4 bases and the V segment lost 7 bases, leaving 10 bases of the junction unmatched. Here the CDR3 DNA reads TGTGCCAGCACCGGACAGGGCGGGCCCCCAGATACGCAGTATTTT. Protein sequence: CASTGQGGPPDTQYF.

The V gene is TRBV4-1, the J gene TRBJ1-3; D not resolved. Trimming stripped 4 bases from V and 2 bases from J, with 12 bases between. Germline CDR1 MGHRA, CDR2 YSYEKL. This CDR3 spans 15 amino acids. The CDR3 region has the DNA TGCGCCAGCAGCCTAGGAGGGTCCCCTGGAAACACCATATATTTT. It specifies CASSLGGSPGNTIYF.

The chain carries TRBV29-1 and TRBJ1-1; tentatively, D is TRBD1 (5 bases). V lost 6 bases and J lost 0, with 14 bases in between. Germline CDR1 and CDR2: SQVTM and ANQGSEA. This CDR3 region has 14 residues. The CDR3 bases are TGCAGCGTGACTCCCGGACACTTGAACACTGAAGCTTTCTTT. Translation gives CSVTPGHLNTEAFF.

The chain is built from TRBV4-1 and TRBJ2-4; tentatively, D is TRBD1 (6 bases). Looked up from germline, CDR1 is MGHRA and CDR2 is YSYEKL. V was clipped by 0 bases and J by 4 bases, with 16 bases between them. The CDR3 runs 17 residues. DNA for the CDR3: TGCGCCAGCAGCCAAGACCCACAGGGTAGTAGAAAAAACATTCAGTACTTC. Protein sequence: CASSQDPQGSRKNIQYF.

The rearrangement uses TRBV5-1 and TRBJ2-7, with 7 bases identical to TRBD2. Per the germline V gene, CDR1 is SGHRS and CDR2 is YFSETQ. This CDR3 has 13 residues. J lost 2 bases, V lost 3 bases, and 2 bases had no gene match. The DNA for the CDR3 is TGCGCCAGCAGCTGGCGGGGGACCTACGAGCAGTACTTC. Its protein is CASSWRGTYEQYF.

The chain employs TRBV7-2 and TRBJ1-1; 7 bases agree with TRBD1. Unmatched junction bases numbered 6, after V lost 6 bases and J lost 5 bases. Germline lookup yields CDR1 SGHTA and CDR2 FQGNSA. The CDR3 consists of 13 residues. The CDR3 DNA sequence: TGTGCCAGCAGTAACAGGGGACTGACTGAAGCTTTCTTT. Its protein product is CASSNRGLTEAFF.

CDR3 sequence: CASSQESGSANQPQHF. The DNA for the CDR3 is TGTGCCAGCAGCCAAGAGTCGGGGTCAGCGAATCAGCCCCAGCATTTT. The rearrangement uses TRBV4-2 and TRBJ1-5; no definite D call. The V and J ends lost 0 bases and 4 bases respectively, with 13 bases between them. The germline V gene has CDR1 LGHNA and CDR2 YNFKEQ. The CDR3 contains 16 residues.